This TCR beta chain was captured in a study of blood T cell repertoires in COVID-19 (dated by TCRdb to about 2020). Broadly, across the study: Samples covering the acute and convalescent phases of COVID-19 were provided by collaborators in the United States, Italy and Spain. The prospective study material was composed of cDNA or gDNA derived from T cells, B-cell-depleted T cells, or PBMCs. Deeply sampled blood TCRbeta repertoires from subjects exposed to, actively infected with, or recovered from COVID-19 were included in the dataset. The repertoires were made available in a free public database intended to serve as a resource for research on the immune response to SARS-CoV-2. Samples were obtained from the ongoing ImmuneRACE study (first 160 participants) and from about 1,300 subjects provided by 6 global collaborators. A de-identified subject ID, COVID-19 status, age in years and sex were almost always included in the sample metadata. HLA class I and class II types, where available, came from metadata supplied by the sample provider rather than from assay-based typing.

V gives up 0 bases and J gives up 9 bases, and the segment between their germline ends measures 10 bases. The CDR3 runs 13 residues from the cysteine to the phenylalanine. The entry retains the CDR3 DNA only, 39 bases that are in frame from base 1. From the germline V gene, CDR1 is SGHTA and CDR2 is FQGNSA. This clone was counted a few times. Its recognized antigen is unknown. Per-base qualities were not stored, and no clone one base away is much larger. TCRbeta CDR3 regions were amplified from genomic DNA using the immunoSEQ Assay, a bias-controlled multiplex PCR. The authors' pipeline ran thus. The number of nucleated cells in each sample was estimated from the amplification of reference gene primers within the assay. To quantify the absolute abundance of each unique TCRbeta CDR3 rearrangement, sequence reads were collapsed and filtered. For each sample, productive Simpson clonality was calculated as the square root of Simpson's diversity index over productive rearrangements. In TCRdb, the immuneACCESS table is reduced to in-frame sequences with V and J assigned. These tables do not hold every clone; where another copy was compared, an unresolved V gene accounts for under half, and the others remain unexplained. Clone size and the V and J calls come from that table; the DNA yielded D and trimming. The sample table contains fewer than 140,000 clones; only one count was recorded for about four fifths of them. In total, the top ten clones hold 11% to 15% of the sample.

Whole blood was collected in K2EDTA tubes by collaborating institutions according to the institutions' own protocols. Collaborator samples were shipped for TCRbeta analysis as frozen whole blood, isolated PBMCs, or DNA extracted from either sample type. What the authors observed across the whole study: The amount of clinical and demographic metadata varied by source and participant and was provided uncurated.

Material: peripheral blood. The rearranged segments are TRBV7-2 and TRBJ2-3, and TRBD2 may be the D gene, going by 6 matching bases. The sequence came from a woman aged 60 to 75 with acute or convalescent COVID-19. The base sequence is TGTGCCAGCAGCTTAGCGTCGGGAGCGACGCAGTATTTT. Translated, this is CASSLASGATQYF.